This T cell receptor beta chain emerged from a study of OX40 agonist ivuxolimab in advanced cancers. Findings and caveats of the study: Not determined was the antigen specificity of the expanded peripheral T cells.

The assay was immunoSEQ multiplex PCR, and TCRdb's table has in-frame clones only and misses some. The sample has under 65,000 clones; approximately 90% are singletons. There are 14 residues in the CDR3. V was pared by 1 base and J by 10 bases, with 16 bases between. Per the germline V gene, CDR1 is SGHDT and CDR2 is YYEEEE. As regards this clone: Its cognate antigen is unknown.

The sample consisted of CD4+ or CD8+ T cells sorted from blood, taken in a trial of the OX40 agonist ivuxolimab. The V and J genes are TRBV5-6 and TRBJ2-3; the D call may be TRBD1 or TRBD2 (6 bases each). This clonotype was obtained from an adult with an advanced solid tumor such as melanoma, head and neck, liver or kidney cancer. DNA for the CDR3: TGTGCCAGCAGCTTGTGGGGGGCACGGTTGGCGCAGTATTTT. This codes for CASSLWGARLAQYF.